The clone carrying this T cell receptor beta chain was observed at least ten times. No antigen is known for it. V was pared by 6 bases and J by 7 bases, with 9 bases between. Germline assignment: CDR1 MDHEN and CDR2 SYDVKM. The CDR3 length is 11 residues. TCRdb ran MiXCR on the 5' RACE reads and lists one entry per CDR3 protein. The data contain roughly 120,000 distinct CDR3 sequences, roughly 12% of them singletons. This entry belongs to a study of early T cells in non-severe SARS-CoV-2 infection. Whole-study results and caveats: The VDJdb matching leaned toward anti-spike CD8 responses and overlooked private and CD4 specificities.

The genes are TRBV28 and TRBJ1-1; D not certain. Here the sequenced sample was whole blood, taken at baseline. This TCR came from an adult who was a healthcare worker with PCR-confirmed SARS-CoV-2 infection or an uninfected control (not recorded which). CDR3 in DNA: TGTGCCAGCAGCTATGCGGTTGAAGCTTTCTTT. Translation gives CASSYAVEAFF. The full variable domain, completed using reference TRBV28 and TRBJ1-1, is DVKVTQSSRYLVKRTGEKVFLECVQDMDHENMFWYRQDPGLGLRLIYFSYDVKMKEKGDIPEGYSVSREKKERFSLILESASTNQTSMYLCASSYAVEAFFGQGTRLTVV.